This T cell receptor beta chain was observed in a study of blood T cell repertoires in COVID-19. Study in general: The United States, Italy and Spain were the sources of the acute and convalescent COVID-19 samples. In each case, the material was cDNA or gDNA derived from T cells, B-cell-depleted T cells, or PBMCs.

The table came from immunoSEQ multiplex PCR; TCRdb's copy has only in-frame clones and leaves some out. The profile shows under 75,000 clones, over 90% of them singletons. The CDR3 is made up of 15 amino acids. V lost 0 bases and J lost 9; bases outside the gene matches: 9. The germline V gene has CDR1 SGHRS and CDR2 YFSETQ. This chain connects TRBV5-1 to TRBJ2-1, with TRBD2 matching over 7 bases. The source is a middle-aged man with active COVID-19. Sequenced sample: peripheral blood. The CDR3 DNA sequence: TGCGCCAGCAGCTTGGTTTCGGGAGGCGATTCTGAGCAGTTCTTC. This gives the protein CASSLVSGGDSEQFF.